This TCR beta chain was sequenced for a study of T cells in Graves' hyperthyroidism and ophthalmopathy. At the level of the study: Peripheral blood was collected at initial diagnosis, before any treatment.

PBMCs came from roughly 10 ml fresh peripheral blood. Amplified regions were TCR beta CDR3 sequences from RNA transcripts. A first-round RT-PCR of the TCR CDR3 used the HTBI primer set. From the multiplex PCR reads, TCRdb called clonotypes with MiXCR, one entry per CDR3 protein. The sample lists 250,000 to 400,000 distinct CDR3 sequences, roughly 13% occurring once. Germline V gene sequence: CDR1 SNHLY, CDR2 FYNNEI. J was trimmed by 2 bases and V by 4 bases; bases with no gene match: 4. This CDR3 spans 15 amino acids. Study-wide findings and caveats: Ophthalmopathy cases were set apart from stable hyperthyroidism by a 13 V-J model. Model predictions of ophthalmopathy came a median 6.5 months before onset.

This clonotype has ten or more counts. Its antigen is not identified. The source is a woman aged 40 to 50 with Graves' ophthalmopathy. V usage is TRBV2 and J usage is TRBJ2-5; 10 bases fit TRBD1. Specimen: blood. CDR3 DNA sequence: TGTGCCAGCAGTGCGGGGACAGGGGTTCAAGAGACCCAGTACTTC. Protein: CASSAGTGVQETQYF.